Here is one TCR beta chain with its context. Its antigen has not been determined. No base quality information exists; no much larger clone differs at one position. The data belong to a study of cytomegalovirus exposure and HLA in healthy donors (dated by TCRdb to about 2017). In the study overall: In an earlier analysis of 587 of the donors, about 260 Gb of sequence data and some 100 million unique TCR beta sequences from roughly 190 million T cells were reported. Roughly 300 gigabases of sequencing data and approximately 85 million unique TCR sequences were included in an early release covering 550 to 800 HLA-typed donors. Among the roughly 400 genotyped donors, around 81% belonged to the genetic ancestry cluster associated with self-reported Caucasian donors. The study was designed to test whether signatures of past pathogen exposure could be identified by cataloging public T cell receptors. The study used immunosequencing to profile the T cell repertoires of several hundred subjects and linked those repertoires to cytomegalovirus serostatus. Besides the first cohort of approximately 710 subjects, a separate validation cohort made up of about 120 different subjects was used. To predict cytomegalovirus infection status, the study brought together high-throughput TCR immunosequencing, statistical association of individual TCRs with disease status, and machine learning. A later analysis re-analyzed previously published TCR beta repertoires from about 730 donors and added high-resolution HLA genotyping to study TCR occurrence patterns. The later analysis used no new phenotypic data to find candidate immune exposures, relying instead on TCR beta sequences and their occurrence across donors. To decide whether each TCR beta V gene segment behaved as functional or pseudogenic, an earlier analysis of some 600 of the donors relied on high-throughput TCR beta sequencing. Donor age, sex, ethnicity and CMV serostatus were collected together with the repertoire data. A later genetic analysis used genome-wide SNP genotypes for about three fifths of the 666 donors, treating that subset as a discovery cohort. Every repertoire in the discovery cohort had been generated on one and the same sequencing platform. HLA typing covered class I and class II loci at four-digit resolution. The number of typed donors differed by locus: about 620-640 for A, B, C, DRB1 and DQB1; approximately 520 for DQA1; some 610 for DPA1; and about 450 for DPB1. About five DR-DQ haplotypes were treated as single units for association and clustering because of strong linkage in the cohort. Among some 410 genotyped donors of the cohort, an average of approximately 240,000 unique TCR beta nucleotide sequences was sequenced per donor, of which 15% to 20% were non-productive.

In total, more than 500 healthy bone marrow donors made up the cohort. At the time of sampling, all cohort members were nominally healthy, though unrecorded immune exposures were likely present. The donor tested CMV seronegative and was one of the 352 seronegative cohort members. Every donor gave a peripheral blood sample, and the peripheral blood mononuclear cells from that sample were used for TCR beta sequencing. Genomic DNA was extracted from the blood cell samples with the Qiagen DNeasy Blood Extraction Kit. Library creation used the immunoSEQ multiplex PCR assay. The multiplex PCR relied on a mix of 60 forward primers for TCR Vbeta segments and 13 reverse primers for TCR Jbeta segments. Amplification of the CDR3 region of rearranged TCR beta genes was performed with a multiplex PCR assay on genomic DNA. The amplified TCR beta libraries were sequenced on the Illumina HiSeq System as 87-base-pair reads. Per the source publication's procedure: A later analysis tallied roughly 78 million unique TCR beta chains across the 666 repertoires, and approximately 11 million of those chains were shared by two or more donors. Raw reads were error-corrected and collapsed into unique sequences by a nearest-neighbor algorithm in which closely related sequences were merged to remove PCR and sequencing errors. To assign V, D and J gene segments, CDR3 sequences were aligned to IMGT reference sequences. Each retained sequence needed at least a six-nucleotide match to both a V gene segment and a J gene segment. Rearrangements were called productive when the CDR3 lacked stop codons and stayed in frame with V and J; all others were non-productive. Following IMGT convention, CDR3 was defined as the stretch from the second conserved V-encoded cysteine up to the conserved J-encoded phenylalanine. In an earlier analysis of 587 of the donors, sequences lacking an unambiguous match to a single V gene segment were excluded. In an earlier analysis of several hundred of the donors, V segments were called functional above 56.7% productive rearrangements and were called segregating when the between-donor standard deviation exceeded 5%. To diagnose cytomegalovirus status from the catalog of TCR beta chain sequences, a statistical classification framework was built. A later analysis assigned V and J genes by comparing TCR nucleotide sequences with IMGT/GENE-DB human TR gene sequences. In a later analysis, CDR3 sequences and most-parsimonious VDJ recombination scenarios were assigned using the TCRdist pipeline. A later analysis defined each TCR beta chain by its CDR3 amino acid sequence plus V-gene family, and excluded reads lacking a unique V-gene family. As a way to deal with suspected cross-contamination and a sequencing artifact, a later analysis dropped roughly 620 nucleotide sequences that were highly shared and had low generation probability. For each public chain, a later analysis derived a clonal expansion index from normalized ranks of inferred template counts within each repertoire. In a later analysis, generation probabilities were computed using a VDJ recombination model fitted to out-of-frame rearrangements, and the results were checked against IGoR. In a later analysis, TCR-TCR, TCR-HLA and TCR-CMV co-occurrence was scored with hypergeometric tests, and a repertoire-size bias correction was applied to TCR pairs. To estimate false discovery rates, a later analysis permuted the HLA or CMV assignments 20 times. In a later analysis, co-occurring TCRs were grouped with DBSCAN, and TCRdist sequence similarity was added when clustering was performed within HLA-allele-positive subsets. Repertoires with fewer than 30,000 or more than 120,000 public chains were left out of co-occurrence clustering, as were four to six repertoires with anomalous nucleotide sharing. TCRdb retrieved this table from immuneACCESS and kept in-frame rearrangements only. Not all clones are present; in checked studies, unresolved V genes account for under half, and no reason is known for the remainder. Clone size and V and J calls were adopted from that table, with D and trimming inferred from the DNA. For this sample there are just over 85,000 clones; around 75% appear just once. Less than 4% of the sample goes to the ten largest clones.

V loses 7 bases of germline sequence and J loses 7 bases, and the interval between the two ends is 19 bases. The CDR3 sequence holds 14 residues, the cysteine and phenylalanine included. Just CDR3 DNA is preserved here, 42 bases in frame from base 1. For CDR1 and CDR2, the germline V gene (reference sequence) lists SEHNR and FQNEAQ. Study-wide findings and limitations: Because some donors lacked HLA typing at each locus, the association tests relied only on the typed subset. Broadly in line with IMGT annotations, most TCR beta V segments showed up in productive rearrangements about 87% or about 30% of the time in an earlier analysis of approximately 600 of the donors. Roughly uniform sequencing depth across donors was assumed in presence/absence analyses, although this assumption may not hold. A total of about 180 TCR beta chains were listed by the study as associated with cytomegalovirus. A further reported finding was that TCR beta sequences accurately predicted the HLA-A and HLA-B alleles for most subjects in the first cohort. In a later genetic analysis, a missense DCLRE1C variant was associated with V-gene and J-gene trimming of TCR beta chains, and the association was replicated in an independent cohort. In a later analysis, TCR association rates were found to vary across HLA loci, with the most associated TCRs seen for DRB1 alleles and the fewest for HLA-C alleles. Roughly 17 rarely observed V segments, including chromosome 9 orphons, were excluded from the earlier analysis of about 500 of the donors because counts were too low. In a later analysis, HLA-associated TCR beta chains were found to be more clonally expanded and to have lower generation probabilities than equally common non-associated chains. The cohort was sequenced for TCR beta chains only, and without alpha or paired-chain data the features that could be detected were limited. A group of highly shared sequence variants was considered likely to be a technical artifact of the sequencing pipeline. Cytomegalovirus status was reported to be diagnosed by the classifier with high specificity and sensitivity in both the original and validation cohorts. At a false discovery rate of 0.05, a later analysis linked fewer than 20,000 TCR beta sequences to specific HLA alleles. Most TCR sequences were observed very rarely across donors, whereas some public TCRs were present in many individuals. Compared with the 666-donor mean, donors in an Asian-associated ancestry cluster had fewer N-insertions in productive TCRs, according to a later genetic analysis. Immune exposure information for the cohort was limited to CMV serostatus. A few of the identified cytomegalovirus-associated TCR beta chains were confirmed in vitro to be specific for cytomegalovirus antigens. A later analysis found that most CMV-associated TCR beta chains appeared HLA-restricted, with HLA associations seemingly driven largely by CMV exposure. Because the 87-base-pair reads could not distinguish some IMGT-functional V segments, including TRBV6-2 and TRBV6-3, those segments were excluded. The authors suggested that the approach could potentially be generalized to other disease states and immunological phenotypes. Correlated functional status among segregating V segments might be attributable to linkage disequilibrium, but an unknown experimental factor could not be ruled out. When HLA alleles, especially DR and DQ, strongly co-occurred, TCR associations were difficult to assign to individual alleles. In a later analysis, several top co-occurrence clusters were reported to appear linked to parvovirus B19, influenza, CMV and Epstein-Barr virus.

Rearrangement joined TRBV7-9 to TRBJ1-2, with the D gene not confidently named. This clonotype was sampled from a man aged 35-49 years in good health and CMV-seronegative. Sequenced: PBMCs. CDR3 sequence: CASTDTGVVRGYTF. In nucleotide form, the sequence is TGTGCCAGCACCGACACCGGGGTTGTACGTGGCTACACCTTC. Extended through the reference TRBV7-9 and TRBJ1-2 proteins, this CDR3 yields the full variable domain: DTGVSQNPRHKITKRGQNVTFRCDPISEHNRLYWYRQTLGQGPEFLTYFQNEAQLEKSRLLSDRFSAERPKGSFSTLEIQRTEQGDSAMYLCASTDTGVVRGYTFGSGTRLTVV.